The 24 T cell receptor beta chains below all came from one sample that was sequenced in a study of T cells in Graves' hyperthyroidism and ophthalmopathy. Regions amplified from RNA transcripts were the TCR beta CDR3 regions. HTBI primers were the set used in a first-round RT-PCR of the TCR CDR3. TCRdb itself ran the multiplex PCR reads through MiXCR, one entry per CDR3 protein. This table has almost 600,000 distinct CDR3 sequences, just over 45% appearing once. The material sequenced was peripheral blood or thyroid tissue (not recorded which). The source of these receptors is a woman aged 18 to 35 with Graves' hyperthyroidism.

This clonotype has a single count. V is TRBV5-1 and J is TRBJ1-3; TRBD1 might be the D (5 bases). The CDR3 is 15 amino acids. The V and J ends lost 4 bases and 0 bases respectively, with 11 bases between them. Per germline, CDR1 SGHRS and CDR2 YFSETQ. The CDR3 DNA sequence: TGCGCCAGCAGCCCGGGGGTGAGCTCTGGAAACACCATATATTTT. Translated, it gives CASSPGVSSGNTIYF.

This clonotype occurred many times. This chain joins TRBV29-1 and TRBJ2-1, with 10 nucleotides matching TRBD2. Germline V CDR1 and CDR2: SQVTM, ANQGSEA. The CDR3 is 14 amino acids. V lost 2 bases to trimming and J lost 9 bases; unmatched junction nucleotides: 7. The CDR3 bases are TGCAGCGTTGAACTACTAGCGGGACCAGGTGAGCAGTTCTTC. Its protein is CSVELLAGPGEQFF.

This chain uses TRBV5-1 with TRBJ1-2; D possibly corresponds to TRBD1 (6 bases). The CDR3 is made up of 13 amino acids. Germline CDR1 and CDR2: SGHRS and YFSETQ. The V gene lost 1 base and the J gene lost 11 bases, with 15 bases spanning the gap. This CDR3 reads CASSLRGDLGYTF. As DNA, the CDR3 is TGCGCCAGCAGCTTGAGGGGGGACCTCGGATACACCTTC.

The chain couples TRBV6-5 to TRBJ2-7; 7 bases match TRBD2. Germline V gene data show CDR1 as MNHEY and CDR2 as SVGAGI. The CDR3 extends over 13 amino acids. The junction had 16 bases not matched to a gene; V was cut back by 7 bases and J by 13 bases. The CDR3 nucleotides read TGTGCCAGCACCGAGACTGGACTAGGGTCCTTATACTTC. This sequence encodes CASTETGLGSLYF.

This clonotype appeared many times. The chain joins TRBV9 to TRBJ1-4; D gene ambiguous. The CDR3 extends over 12 amino acids. Germline lookup yields CDR1 SGDLS and CDR2 YYNGEE. The ends were cut back, 0 bases at V and 16 bases at J, with 13 bases in the middle. The CDR3 is CASSVVADGGFF. The CDR3 DNA sequence: TGTGCCAGCAGCGTAGTCGCGGACGGCGGGTTTTTT.

This clonotype was recorded once. The V call is TRBV12-3 or TRBV12-4, the J call TRBJ2-7; the D gene is possibly TRBD2 (7 bases). V was pared by 4 bases and J by 5 bases, with 15 bases between. This CDR3 is built from 14 residues. CDR3 bases: TGTGCCAGCAGTTACAGGGCGGGAGCGGACGAGCAGTACTTC. It encodes CASSYRAGADEQYF.

The sample holds many counts of this clonotype. The V gene is TRBV6-2 or TRBV6-3, the J gene TRBJ1-5; D call uncertain. Per germline, CDR1 MNHEY and CDR2 SVGEGT. V gave up 7 bases and J gave up 0 bases, with 19 bases separating them. This CDR3 comprises 17 residues. The CDR3 here is CASIPAKKTYSNQPQHF. CDR3 bases: TGTGCCAGCATCCCGGCGAAGAAGACGTATAGCAATCAGCCCCAGCATTTT.

This clonotype was picked up many times. This sequence joins TRBV7-2 and TRBJ2-7; 13 bases fit TRBD2. The V gene's germline CDR1 is SGHTA and CDR2 FQGNSA. The V gene end was trimmed by 5 bases and the J gene end by 3 bases; junction bases not matched to a gene: 4. The CDR3 spans 15 residues. CDR3 protein: CASSRTSGSDYEQYF. CDR3 sequence (DNA): TGTGCCAGCAGCCGGACTAGCGGGAGCGACTACGAGCAGTACTTC.

CDR3 residues: CASTGTGKETQYF. The CDR3 nucleotides are TGTGCCAGCACGGGGACAGGGAAAGAGACCCAGTACTTC. The rearrangement links TRBV2 to TRBJ2-5, with 9 bases matching TRBD1. After removal of 7 bases from V and 3 bases from J, the junction contained 3 bases not matched to a gene. There are 13 residues in the CDR3. The germline V gene has CDR1 SNHLY and CDR2 FYNNEI.

Many counts were recorded for this clonotype. The J gene is TRBJ1-5, the V gene TRBV5-1, with D tentatively TRBD1 (6 bases). The CDR3 is made up of 16 amino acids. The V end was cut by 0 bases, the J end by 2 bases, with 12 bases between. Germline V gives CDR1 SGHRS, CDR2 YFSETQ. The CDR3 loop is CASSLEGRGGNQPQHF. The CDR3, as DNA: TGCGCCAGCAGCTTGGAGGGCAGGGGTGGCAATCAGCCCCAGCATTTT.

This clonotype has more than one count but fewer than ten. The rearrangement links TRBV11-3 to TRBJ2-7, with 9 positions matching TRBD1. V lost 5 bases to trimming and J lost 3 bases; unmatched junction nucleotides: 8. From germline, CDR1 is SGHNT and CDR2 YENEEA. The CDR3 sequence is 15 residues long. The CDR3 coding sequence is TGTGCCAGCAGCACCACCGGGACAGGGTTCTACGAGCAGTACTTC. Amino acid sequence: CASSTTGTGFYEQYF.

In its sample, this clonotype was seen a few times. The chain employs TRBV30 and TRBJ2-7; possibly TRBD1 for D (5 bases). CDR3 length: 14 residues. Trimming took 2 bases from V and 3 from J, leaving 14 bases between them. Germline V CDR1 and CDR2: GTSNPN, SVGIG (reference sequence). CDR3 residues: CAWSKGAVIYEQYF. The CDR3 DNA follows: TGTGCCTGGAGTAAAGGGGCCGTCATCTACGAGCAGTACTTC.

This clonotype appeared many times. The chain recombines TRBV7-2 with TRBJ2-7; D ambiguous. Trimming took off 2 bases at V and 7 bases at J, with 6 bases between the two ends. The CDR3 spans 11 residues. CDR1 is SGHTA and CDR2 is FQGNSA in the germline V gene. CDR3 nucleotide sequence: TGTGCCAGCAGCTTATTGGAGGAGCAGTACTTC. Protein sequence: CASSLLEEQYF.

Note on this clonotype: At one end the junction does not follow the germline gene, possibly because of a read error. The V and J genes are TRBV7-6 and TRBJ2-7; TRBD2 is a possible D gene (6 bases). CDR3 length: 14 residues. Germline V gene sequence: CDR1 SGHVS, CDR2 FNYEAQ. The CDR3 is CASSPPPSVTEQYF. In DNA form, the CDR3 reads TGCGCCAGCAGCCCACCCCCTAGCGTTACCGAGCAGTACTTC.

This clonotype was found many times. V gene TRBV5-1 combines with J gene TRBJ2-5; 15 bases are a match to TRBD2. Germline assignment: CDR1 SGHRS and CDR2 YFSETQ. Trimming cost V 5 bases and J 2 bases; bases outside gene matches: 1. The CDR3 extends over 15 amino acids. CDR3 DNA sequence: TGCGCCAGCAGGGGACTAGCGGGAGGACAAGAGACCCAGTACTTC. Translated: CASRGLAGGQETQYF.

On this clonotype itself: One end of the junction fails to match germline, which may point to a read error. The J gene is TRBJ2-7, the V gene TRBV6-2 or TRBV6-3; 8 positions agree with TRBD1. This CDR3 comprises 14 residues. Germline CDR1 and CDR2: MNHEY and SVGEGT. The CDR3 loop reads CASSTDRATIEQHF. The CDR3, as DNA: TGTGCCAGCAGTACGGACAGGGCCACTATCGAGCAGCACTTC.

With regard to this clonotype: This clone may be a read error of a much larger clone one base away. The chain joins TRBV6-1 to TRBJ2-7, with D perhaps matching TRBD2 (5 bases). CDR3 length: 13 residues. Germline CDR1 is MNHNS and CDR2 is SASEGT. In nucleotides, the CDR3 is TGTGCCAGCAGTGATCACGGGGTCTACGAGCAGTGCTTC. It specifies CASSDHGVYEQCF.

The V call is TRBV7-2, the J call TRBJ2-2, with 9 bases lining up with TRBD1. The J segment lost 7 bases and the V segment lost 6 bases, leaving 9 bases of the junction unmatched. Germline assignment: CDR1 SGHTA and CDR2 FQGNSA. There are 15 residues in the CDR3. The CDR3 coding sequence is TGTGCCAGCAGATCGACAGGGGGATCTAGCGGGGAGCTGTTTTTT. Translating it yields CASRSTGGSSGELFF.

The V call is TRBV10-3, the J call TRBJ2-3; 7 nucleotides agree with TRBD1. CDR3 length: 13 amino acids. Trimming cost V 8 bases and J 2 bases; bases outside gene matches: 4. Germline lookup yields CDR1 ENHRY and CDR2 SYGVKD. CDR3 amino acids: CAISTGPTDTQYF. DNA for the CDR3: TGTGCCATCTCGACAGGGCCCACAGATACGCAGTATTTT.

This clonotype was recorded many times. The genes are TRBV5-8 and TRBJ1-2; D gene unclear. The CDR3 is made up of 15 amino acids. CDR1 is SGHTS and CDR2 is YDEGEE in the germline V gene. The germline V and J ends were trimmed by 4 bases and 5 bases, with 18 bases remaining between them. The CDR3 DNA reads as TGTGCCAGCAGCCTACCTGACGGTAGCCCATATGGCTACACCTTC. Protein product: CASSLPDGSPYGYTF.

Only a few counts were recorded for this clonotype. The DNA of the CDR3 is TGTGCCAGCAGCTATAGCGGGAGAGATACGCAGTATTTT. Amino acid sequence: CASSYSGRDTQYF. The V and J genes are TRBV7-3 and TRBJ2-3; TRBD2 matches 9 bases. Unmatched junction bases numbered 1, after V lost 4 bases and J lost 5 bases. The CDR3 totals 13 residues. Germline lookup yields CDR1 SGHTA and CDR2 FQGTGA. Combining the CDR3 with reference TRBV7-3 and TRBJ2-3 gives the whole variable domain GAGVSQTPSNKVTEKGKYVELRCDPISGHTALYWYRQSLGQGPEFLIYFQGTGAADDSGLPNDRFFAVRPEGSVSTLKIQRTERGDSAVYLCASSYSGRDTQYFGPGTRLTVL.

The V gene is TRBV7-2, the J gene TRBJ1-1, with D possibly being TRBD1 (5 bases). The CDR3 is 14 residues long. Trimming shortened V by 1 base and J by 5 bases, and 11 bases separated the two germline ends. The V gene's germline CDR1 is SGHTA and CDR2 FQGNSA. CDR3 nucleotides: TGTGCCAGCAGCTTAGGTGGAGGGGCAACTGAAGCTTTCTTT. This translates into CASSLGGGATEAFF.

V usage is TRBV29-1 and J usage is TRBJ2-2; no reliable D call. Germline assignment: CDR1 SQVTM and CDR2 ANQGSEA. Trimming shortened V by 7 bases and J by 8 bases, and 11 bases separated the two germline ends. This CDR3 spans 11 amino acids. CDR3 sequence: CSGLNSGELFF. The DNA of the CDR3 is TGCAGCGGCCTCAACTCTGGGGAGCTGTTTTTT.

This clonotype showed up many times. The J gene is TRBJ2-2, the V gene TRBV10-3, with 9 bases aligning to TRBD2. Germline assignment: CDR1 ENHRY and CDR2 SYGVKD. This CDR3 is 17 amino acids long. The junction had 5 bases not matched to a gene; V was cut back by 2 bases and J by 1 base. CDR3 region: CAISEVPSGMNTGELFF. CDR3 sequence (DNA): TGTGCCATCAGTGAGGTCCCTAGCGGGATGAACACCGGGGAGCTGTTTTTT.